This T cell receptor (beta chain) emerged from a study of T-cell memory formation after mild COVID-19. Study details: Each donor largely had its own TCR clusters. Study-wide points: There were some responding clones in pre-infection memory, which suggested that cross-reactive memory had joined. SARS-CoV-2 specificity of second-wave clones peaking day 37 was unconfirmed.

About this clonotype itself: Its antigen remains unknown.

5'RACE with constant-segment primers yielded barcoded, UMI-tagged TCR alpha and TCR beta cDNA libraries. TCRdb called the 5' RACE reads again in MiXCR, with one record for every CDR3 protein. The profile shows 400,000 to 500,000 distinct CDR3 sequences, 20% of them singletons. With 3 bases removed from V and 1 base from J, the gap between germline ends came to 13 bases. This CDR3 has 16 amino acids. The germline V gene has CDR1 SNHLY and CDR2 FYNNEI. Sequenced sample: PBMCs or a T cell subset sorted from them (not recorded which). The source is an adult woman who had mild COVID-19 (a few samples of this study predate the infection). Cell type and time point are not known. This chain uses TRBV2 with TRBJ1-5, with D tentatively TRBD1 (5 bases). This CDR3 is CASSDEGMGSNQPQHF. The CDR3 bases are TGTGCCAGCAGTGATGAGGGGATGGGGAGCAATCAGCCCCAGCATTTT.